Listed below are T cell receptor beta chains from one sample, sequenced in a study of CD8 T cells in ankylosing spondylitis. TCRdb processed the 5' RACE reads anew with MiXCR; each CDR3 protein has one entry. The sample carries a few hundred thousand distinct CDR3 sequences, more than 20% recorded once. The specimen was blood, either unsorted or a sorted T cell fraction (not recorded which). These receptors were taken from a female donor with ankylosing spondylitis or in good health (not recorded which). CDR3s include the opening cysteine and the closing phenylalanine or tryptophan. A D gene is named only where the DNA matches it firmly. Some rows mark clone size as missing; the rest say once, few, many or name a class of expanded clone.

size	D	J	V	CDR3	DNA
.	TRBD1	TRBJ1-2	TRBV19	CASSTQQGAGGYTF	TGTGCCAGTAGTACCCAACAGGGGGCAGGAGGCTACACCTTC
few	.	TRBJ1-2	TRBV27	CASSRAAGVYGYTF	TGTGCCAGCAGTAGAGCGGCAGGGGTCTATGGCTACACCTTC
.	.	TRBJ2-3	TRBV20-1	CSAPGSWTDTQYF	TGCAGTGCCCCCGGGAGCTGGACAGATACGCAGTATTTT
few	.	TRBJ2-7	TRBV4-3	CASSQDPPLISRSYEQYF	TGCGCCAGCAGCCAAGATCCCCCCCTCATCTCTCGCTCCTACGAGCAGTACTTC
many	.	TRBJ1-1	TRBV7-2	CASCRGGGIEAFF	TGTGCCAGCTGCCGGGGAGGTGGCATTGAAGCTTTCTTT
many	TRBD2	TRBJ2-3	TRBV12-3/TRBV12-4	CASSLSLAETDTQYF	TGTGCCAGCAGTTTATCACTAGCGGAAACAGATACGCAGTATTTT
.	.	TRBJ2-5	TRBV24-1	CATSDLRSGQETQYF	TGTGCCACCAGTGATTTGCGATCGGGGCAAGAGACCCAGTACTTC
.	.	TRBJ2-5	TRBV2	CASSGWRGQETQYF	TGTGCCAGCAGTGGGTGGAGGGGTCAAGAGACCCAGTACTTC
.	.	TRBJ2-7	TRBV20-1	CSAKLRGSGEQYF	TGCAGTGCTAAGCTCAGGGGATCGGGGGAGCAGTACTTC
few	TRBD1	TRBJ2-7	TRBV20-1	CSARQRRTGHYEQYF	TGCAGTGCTAGACAGCGTCGGACAGGCCACTACGAGCAGTACTTC
few	.	TRBJ2-2	TRBV4-3	CASSPDGAGELFF	TGCGCCAGCAGCCCGGACGGAGCCGGGGAGCTGTTTTTT
.	.	TRBJ2-5	TRBV19	CASSAHQETQYF	TGTGCCAGTAGTGCCCACCAAGAGACCCAGTACTTC
.	TRBD2	TRBJ2-7	TRBV7-2	CASSFSGNPYEQYF	TGTGCCAGCAGCTTTAGCGGGAACCCCTACGAGCAGTACTTC
many	.	TRBJ2-1	TRBV20-1	CSPGPRTNEQFF	TGCAGTCCGGGACCGCGAACCAATGAGCAGTTCTTC
.	TRBD1	TRBJ1-1	TRBV11-3	CASSLETGQGVTEAFF	TGTGCCAGCAGCTTAGAAACGGGACAGGGGGTCACTGAAGCTTTCTTT
many	.	TRBJ2-3	TRBV29-1	CSVGRVMTDTQYF	TGCAGCGTGGGGCGGGTCATGACAGATACGCAGTATTTT
.	TRBD2	TRBJ2-3	TRBV29-1	CSVGPIAGGGDTQYF	TGCAGCGTTGGGCCAATAGCGGGAGGAGGAGATACGCAGTATTTT
few	TRBD2	TRBJ2-7	TRBV20-1	CSAASLLAGADEQYF	TGCAGTGCAGCCTCCCTTCTAGCGGGAGCCGACGAGCAGTACTTC
.	TRBD2	TRBJ2-1	TRBV7-2	CASSLGTSGAYNEQFF	TGTGCCAGCAGCTTGGGGACTAGCGGGGCCTACAATGAGCAGTTCTTC
many	.	TRBJ2-2	TRBV5-1	CASSSDTGELFF	TGCGCCAGCAGCTCTGACACCGGGGAGCTGTTTTTT
.	.	TRBJ1-6	TRBV19	CASTQRELSNSPLHF	TGTGCCAGTACCCAGAGGGAACTGTCTAATTCACCCCTCCACTTT
once	.	TRBJ2-3	TRBV5-1	CASSFGLRGTDTQYF	TGCGCCAGCAGCTTTGGACTTAGGGGCACAGATACGCAGTATTTT
.	TRBD2	TRBJ2-1	TRBV4-3	CASSQLGLAGMDEQFF	TGCGCCAGCAGCCAACTGGGACTAGCGGGAATGGATGAGCAGTTCTTC
many	TRBD2	TRBJ2-1	TRBV20-1	CSAGPPTGLEGNEQFF	TGCAGTGCTGGCCCCCCCACGGGACTAGAAGGGAATGAGCAGTTCTTC
.	.	TRBJ1-2	TRBV20-1	CSAMFTSSGYTF	TGCAGTGCTATGTTCACCTCCTCTGGCTACACCTTC
few	.	TRBJ1-5	TRBV2	CASSAQGPRSYSNQPQHF	TGTGCCAGCAGTGCTCAGGGTCCTCGATCGTATAGCAATCAGCCCCAGCATTTT
many	.	TRBJ1-4	TRBV29-1	CSVATGNNEKLFF	TGCAGCGTTGCTACAGGGAATAATGAAAAACTGTTTTTT
.	TRBD2	TRBJ2-1	TRBV7-2	CASSFPGTSANEQFF	TGTGCCAGCAGCTTCCCCGGGACTAGCGCGAATGAGCAGTTCTTC
few	TRBD1	TRBJ2-1	TRBV29-1	CSVLTGKTGNEQFF	TGCAGCGTCCTGACAGGGAAAACGGGGAATGAGCAGTTCTTC
few	.	TRBJ2-1	TRBV5-5	CASSLTGAGEQFF	TGTGCCAGCAGCTTGACCGGGGCAGGTGAGCAGTTCTTC
few	.	TRBJ2-1	TRBV5-6	CASSLGGGDNEQFF	TGTGCCAGCAGCTTAGGAGGGGGAGACAATGAGCAGTTCTTC
.	TRBD1	TRBJ1-2	TRBV28	CASSLTGEGYTF	TGTGCCAGCAGTTTGACAGGGGAAGGCTACACCTTC
.	.	TRBJ1-2	TRBV21-1	CARVRRKTNYGYTF	TGTGCCAGAGTTCGAAGGAAGACTAACTATGGCTACACCTTC
.	.	TRBJ1-6	TRBV12-3/TRBV12-4	CASSHHDRATNNSPLHF	TGTGCCAGCAGCCACCATGATCGCGCAACAAATAATTCACCCCTCCACTTT
few	TRBD2	TRBJ2-1	TRBV20-1	CSALSAGGGNEQFF	TGCAGTGCCCTGAGTGCGGGAGGAGGGAATGAGCAGTTCTTC
.	TRBD2	TRBJ2-5	TRBV7-6	CASSSDLLAVRTQYF	TGTGCCAGCAGTAGCGACCTACTAGCGGTGAGGACCCAGTACTTC
.	.	TRBJ1-5	TRBV20-1	CSAPNPGSSNQPQHF	TGCAGTGCCCCGAACCCCGGTTCTAGCAATCAGCCCCAGCATTTT
.	TRBD2	TRBJ2-1	TRBV2	CASSRLAGVDEQFF	TGTGCCAGCAGCCGACTAGCGGGAGTCGATGAGCAGTTCTTC
.	TRBD1	TRBJ2-7	TRBV28	CASRLPGQISYEQYF	TGTGCCAGCAGATTACCGGGACAGATTTCCTACGAGCAGTACTTC
many	.	TRBJ2-7	TRBV5-1	CASSFTGTLNTYEQYF	TGCGCCAGCAGCTTTACCGGGACGCTAAATACCTACGAGCAGTACTTC
many	.	TRBJ2-7	TRBV12-3/TRBV12-4	CASRPDSYEQYF	TGTGCCAGCAGACCGGACAGCTACGAGCAGTACTTC
.	TRBD1	TRBJ2-1	TRBV28	CASSNTGGRDEQFF	TGTGCCAGCAGTAACACAGGGGGCAGGGATGAGCAGTTCTTC
.	TRBD1	TRBJ1-1	TRBV5-1	CASSSLAGGAGTEAFF	TGCGCCAGCAGCTCCTTGGCAGGGGGGGCAGGCACTGAAGCTTTCTTT
.	TRBD2	TRBJ2-7	TRBV5-1	CASSTGLAAYEQYF	TGCGCCAGCAGCACGGGACTAGCGGCCTACGAGCAGTACTTC
.	.	TRBJ2-1	TRBV29-1	CSVGLTPNEQFF	TGCAGCGTTGGGCTAACCCCCAATGAGCAGTTCTTC
.	.	TRBJ2-1	TRBV7-7	CASSHRGSNEQFF	TGTGCCAGCAGCCATCGGGGTAGCAATGAGCAGTTCTTC
few	.	TRBJ2-7	TRBV20-1	CSAREVGSPLAEQYF	TGCAGTGCTAGAGAGGTTGGGAGCCCTCTCGCCGAGCAGTACTTC
few	.	TRBJ2-1	TRBV7-2	CASSLGGRGGYNEQFF	TGTGCCAGCAGCTTAGGCGGGCGGGGAGGATACAATGAGCAGTTCTTC
few	.	TRBJ1-4	TRBV10-3	CAISVDGGKLFF	TGTGCCATCAGTGTGGACGGGGGAAAACTGTTTTTT
few	TRBD2	TRBJ2-7	TRBV12-3/TRBV12-4	CASSLSSGRYGQYF	TGTGCCAGCAGTTTATCTAGCGGGAGATACGGGCAGTACTTC
.	.	TRBJ2-7	TRBV5-1	CASSIDNYEQYF	TGCGCCAGCAGCATCGACAACTACGAGCAGTACTTC
.	TRBD1	TRBJ1-2	TRBV20-1	CSARDNTQGGGYTF	TGCAGTGCTAGAGATAATACCCAGGGGGGCGGCTACACCTTC
few	.	TRBJ1-1	TRBV5-1	CASSPGGIPNTEAFF	TGCGCCAGCAGTCCAGGCGGTATTCCGAACACTGAAGCTTTCTTT
few	TRBD1	TRBJ1-1	TRBV9	CASRSQGAGEAFF	TGTGCCAGCAGATCGCAGGGGGCCGGCGAAGCTTTCTTT
.	.	TRBJ2-7	TRBV3-1	CASSQRRVSGQYF	TGTGCCAGCAGCCAACGACGGGTGTCAGGGCAGTACTTC